The rows below give T cell receptor beta chains drawn from one sample of a study of T cell changes during pregnancy in multiple sclerosis. This table comes from immunoSEQ multiplex PCR, and its TCRdb copy is limited to in-frame clones, with some not included. The data hold just over 65,000 clones, with about 89% observed a single time. Source: peripheral blood, taken in the second trimester of pregnancy. The receptors come from a female donor with multiple sclerosis, enrolled in a pregnancy study. CDR3s include the opening cysteine and the closing phenylalanine or tryptophan. A D gene is named only where the DNA matches it firmly. The size field is filled for only some rows; it gives once, few, many or a size class.

clone_size: .; d_call: TRBD1; j_call: TRBJ2-3; v_call: TRBV30; cdr3_nt: TGTGCCTGGAGCCTAGGGGGCCGGACAGATACGCAGTATTTT; cdr3_aa: CAWSLGGRTDTQYF
clone_size: few; d_call: .; j_call: TRBJ2-5; v_call: TRBV18; cdr3_nt: TGTGCCAGCTCACCTGGGCCAAGTACCCCACTTCGAGAGACCCAGTACTTC; cdr3_aa: CASSPGPSTPLRETQYF
clone_size: .; d_call: .; j_call: TRBJ1-1; v_call: TRBV11-2; cdr3_nt: TGTGCCAGCAGCCTCGCCACGGGACAATTTCGGGCTGAAGCTTTCTTT; cdr3_aa: CASSLATGQFRAEAFF
clone_size: .; d_call: TRBD1; j_call: TRBJ1-6; v_call: TRBV7-2; cdr3_nt: TGTGCCAGCAGACCGGGACAGGGGGACTCACCCCTCCACTTT; cdr3_aa: CASRPGQGDSPLHF
clone_size: .; d_call: TRBD2; j_call: TRBJ2-3; v_call: TRBV6-1; cdr3_nt: TGTGCCAGCAATAGCGGGGGGCTCGGCACAGATACGCAGTATTTT; cdr3_aa: CASNSGGLGTDTQYF
clone_size: .; d_call: TRBD2; j_call: TRBJ2-1; v_call: TRBV27; cdr3_nt: TGTGCCAGCAGTTTCGGGAGGAATGAGCAGTTCTTC; cdr3_aa: CASSFGRNEQFF
clone_size: .; d_call: .; j_call: TRBJ2-2; v_call: TRBV5-5; cdr3_nt: TGTGCCAGCAGCCCACAGTTTAACACCGGGGAGCTGTTTTTT; cdr3_aa: CASSPQFNTGELFF
clone_size: .; d_call: TRBD2; j_call: TRBJ2-1; v_call: TRBV6-6; cdr3_nt: TGTGCCAGCAGCGCCCAACTAGCGGGGGGCATTGAGCAGTTCTTC; cdr3_aa: CASSAQLAGGIEQFF
clone_size: .; d_call: .; j_call: TRBJ1-3; v_call: TRBV29-1; cdr3_nt: TGCAGCGTTCTGATCTCGGGGTCTGGAAACACCATATATTTT; cdr3_aa: CSVLISGSGNTIYF
clone_size: .; d_call: .; j_call: TRBJ1-2; v_call: TRBV2; cdr3_nt: TGTGCCAGCAGTGCAGGGGTTAACTATGGCTACACCTTC; cdr3_aa: CASSAGVNYGYTF
clone_size: .; d_call: .; j_call: TRBJ1-1; v_call: TRBV6-4; cdr3_nt: TGTGCCAGCAGTGCGGACACGAACACTGAAGCTTTCTTT; cdr3_aa: CASSADTNTEAFF
clone_size: once; d_call: TRBD2; j_call: TRBJ2-2; v_call: TRBV4-1; cdr3_nt: TGCGCCAGCAGCCAAGATACAGCGGGGGCCAACACCGGGGAGCTGTTTTTT; cdr3_aa: CASSQDTAGANTGELFF
clone_size: .; d_call: .; j_call: TRBJ2-1; v_call: TRBV6-4; cdr3_nt: TGTGCCAGCAGTGACGCGATAGGGGGGGTCAATGAGCAGTTCTTC; cdr3_aa: CASSDAIGGVNEQFF
clone_size: .; d_call: TRBD1; j_call: TRBJ1-1; v_call: TRBV7-9; cdr3_nt: TGTGCCAGCAGCCTAAGACAGGGGGCCGGCTATCCTGAAGCTTTCTTT; cdr3_aa: CASSLRQGAGYPEAFF
clone_size: .; d_call: .; j_call: TRBJ2-2; v_call: TRBV30; cdr3_nt: TGTGCCTGGGGCGGCGGGGGGGAGCTGTTTTTT; cdr3_aa: CAWGGGGELFF
clone_size: .; d_call: TRBD2; j_call: TRBJ2-3; v_call: TRBV7-3; cdr3_nt: TGTGCCAGCAGTTTAACTAGCGGGGGGAGCGTTACGCAGTATTTT; cdr3_aa: CASSLTSGGSVTQYF
clone_size: once; d_call: .; j_call: TRBJ1-1; v_call: TRBV6-5; cdr3_nt: TGTGCCAGCAATTTAGATTCGGGATACACTAGTGAAGCTTTCTTT; cdr3_aa: CASNLDSGYTSEAFF
clone_size: .; d_call: TRBD1; j_call: TRBJ1-3; v_call: TRBV4-3; cdr3_nt: TGCGCCAGCAGCCGAAACAGGGGCTCTGGAAACACCATATATTTT; cdr3_aa: CASSRNRGSGNTIYF
clone_size: .; d_call: TRBD2; j_call: TRBJ2-6; v_call: TRBV27; cdr3_nt: TGTGCCAGCAGTTTCCGACTAGCGGGGGGGCCGGGTGGGGCCAACGTCCTGACTTTC; cdr3_aa: CASSFRLAGGPGGANVLTF
clone_size: .; d_call: .; j_call: TRBJ1-2; v_call: TRBV19; cdr3_nt: TGTGCCAGTAGTACAGGGACACGCTATGGCTACACCTTC; cdr3_aa: CASSTGTRYGYTF
clone_size: .; d_call: .; j_call: TRBJ1-2; v_call: TRBV29-1; cdr3_nt: TGCAGCGTAGCCCCCGGAGGGAGGGGCTACACCTTC; cdr3_aa: CSVAPGGRGYTF
clone_size: .; d_call: TRBD1; j_call: TRBJ2-3; v_call: TRBV30; cdr3_nt: TGTGCCTGGAGTGTGTGGGGACAGGGGGCGCCTGGCGGGAGACCGACTAGCACAGATACGCAGTATTTT; cdr3_aa: CAWSVWGQGAPGGRPTSTDTQYF
clone_size: .; d_call: .; j_call: TRBJ2-7; v_call: TRBV10-3; cdr3_nt: TGTGCCATCAGTGATATTAGGCAGGCGATCTACGAGCAGTACTTC; cdr3_aa: CAISDIRQAIYEQYF
clone_size: .; d_call: .; j_call: TRBJ2-4; v_call: TRBV13; cdr3_nt: TGTGCCAGCAGCTTAGAGGGGGGGACTGTAGCCAAAAACATTCAGTACTTC; cdr3_aa: CASSLEGGTVAKNIQYF
clone_size: .; d_call: .; j_call: TRBJ2-5; v_call: TRBV5-8; cdr3_nt: TGTGCCAGCAGCTTGGCCGAGGAGACCCAGTACTTC; cdr3_aa: CASSLAEETQYF
clone_size: once; d_call: TRBD2; j_call: TRBJ2-2; v_call: TRBV9; cdr3_nt: TGTGCCAGCAGCGTATCTAGCGGGGTGGTCACCGGGGAGCTGTTTTTT; cdr3_aa: CASSVSSGVVTGELFF
clone_size: .; d_call: .; j_call: TRBJ1-5; v_call: TRBV19; cdr3_nt: TGTGCCAGTAGTATAGGGGGCTCCCCGAGCCAGCATTTT; cdr3_aa: CASSIGGSPSQHF
clone_size: .; d_call: TRBD1; j_call: TRBJ2-6; v_call: TRBV7-9; cdr3_nt: TGTGCCAGCAGCTCGGGACAGGGGGCGTCTGGGGCCAACGTCCTGACTTTC; cdr3_aa: CASSSGQGASGANVLTF
clone_size: .; d_call: .; j_call: TRBJ1-1; v_call: TRBV7-9; cdr3_nt: TGTGCCAGCAGCTTAGAGGGAGTGAACACTGAAGCTTTCTTT; cdr3_aa: CASSLEGVNTEAFF
clone_size: .; d_call: TRBD2; j_call: TRBJ2-2; v_call: TRBV11-2; cdr3_nt: TGTGCCAGCAGCTATCGACTAGCGCGCAGCCTCAACACCGGGGAGCTGTTTTTT; cdr3_aa: CASSYRLARSLNTGELFF
clone_size: .; d_call: .; j_call: TRBJ1-6; v_call: TRBV9; cdr3_nt: TGTGCCAGCAGCCAGACCCTTAGGGGTTCACCCCTCCACTTT; cdr3_aa: CASSQTLRGSPLHF
clone_size: .; d_call: .; j_call: TRBJ2-4; v_call: TRBV6-1; cdr3_nt: TGTGCCAGCAGTGTTGGCGGTAAAAACATTCAGTACTTC; cdr3_aa: CASSVGGKNIQYF
clone_size: once; d_call: TRBD1; j_call: TRBJ2-4; v_call: TRBV6-5; cdr3_nt: TGTGCCAGCAGTTATGACAGGGGGGTATCCAAAAACATTCAGTACTTC; cdr3_aa: CASSYDRGVSKNIQYF
clone_size: .; d_call: .; j_call: TRBJ1-2; v_call: TRBV19; cdr3_nt: TGTGCCAGTAGTTCCGACAAGAACTATGGCTACACCTTC; cdr3_aa: CASSSDKNYGYTF
clone_size: .; d_call: .; j_call: TRBJ2-7; v_call: TRBV28; cdr3_nt: TGTGCCAGCAGTGGCCCTGCACAGGCCCATGAGCAGTACTTC; cdr3_aa: CASSGPAQAHEQYF
clone_size: .; d_call: .; j_call: TRBJ1-1; v_call: TRBV6-5; cdr3_nt: TGTGCCAGCACCGAAGGAGGATGGAACACTGAAGCTTTCTTT; cdr3_aa: CASTEGGWNTEAFF
clone_size: .; d_call: TRBD1; j_call: TRBJ1-5; v_call: TRBV7-2; cdr3_nt: TGTGCCAGCAGACCCGGGACAGGGGGCCATCAGCCCCAGCATTTT; cdr3_aa: CASRPGTGGHQPQHF
clone_size: few; d_call: .; j_call: TRBJ1-6; v_call: TRBV19; cdr3_nt: TGTGCCAGTAGTGGCCGGGAGGCTTCACCCCTCCACTTT; cdr3_aa: CASSGREASPLHF
clone_size: .; d_call: TRBD2; j_call: TRBJ2-7; v_call: TRBV6-6; cdr3_nt: TGTGCCACCCCGGGGGGGGAAGCTCTCGAGCAGTACTTC; cdr3_aa: CATPGGEALEQYF
clone_size: .; d_call: .; j_call: TRBJ2-2; v_call: TRBV7-9; cdr3_nt: TGTGCCAGCAGCTTAACGGGGGCCGGGGAGCTGTTTTTT; cdr3_aa: CASSLTGAGELFF
clone_size: .; d_call: .; j_call: TRBJ1-3; v_call: TRBV4-3; cdr3_nt: TGCGCCAGCAGCCACCTCCTTGGGGGGGCCGCAGGAGACACCATATATTTT; cdr3_aa: CASSHLLGGAAGDTIYF
clone_size: .; d_call: TRBD1; j_call: TRBJ1-2; v_call: TRBV19; cdr3_nt: TGTGCCAGCTGGACAGGGGGACACTATGGCTACACCTTC; cdr3_aa: CASWTGGHYGYTF
clone_size: .; d_call: .; j_call: TRBJ1-1; v_call: TRBV4-3; cdr3_nt: TGCGCCAGCAGCTCCACAGGGAACACTGAAGCTTTCTTT; cdr3_aa: CASSSTGNTEAFF
clone_size: .; d_call: TRBD2; j_call: TRBJ2-5; v_call: TRBV19; cdr3_nt: TGTGCCAGTAGTATAGCACCTGGGCTAGCGGGGGAACAAGAGACCCAGTACTTC; cdr3_aa: CASSIAPGLAGEQETQYF
clone_size: once; d_call: TRBD2; j_call: TRBJ2-5; v_call: TRBV13; cdr3_nt: TGTGCCAGCAGTTTTACTAGCGGGGGGGCTTTGGAGACCCAGTACTTC; cdr3_aa: CASSFTSGGALETQYF
clone_size: .; d_call: .; j_call: TRBJ1-5; v_call: TRBV7-2; cdr3_nt: TGTGCCAGCAGCTCGGAGTTTTATCAGCCCCAGCATTTT; cdr3_aa: CASSSEFYQPQHF
clone_size: .; d_call: TRBD2; j_call: TRBJ2-3; v_call: TRBV5-6; cdr3_nt: TGTGCCAGCAGCTTGGCCCCTAGCGGGGGGGCCAGGAATACGCAGTATTTT; cdr3_aa: CASSLAPSGGARNTQYF
clone_size: once; d_call: .; j_call: TRBJ1-1; v_call: TRBV25-1; cdr3_nt: TGTGCCAGCAGTGAAGGGACATTGGGGACTGAAGCTTTCTTT; cdr3_aa: CASSEGTLGTEAFF
clone_size: .; d_call: .; j_call: TRBJ2-3; v_call: TRBV7-2; cdr3_nt: TGTGCCAGCAGCTTAAATGGTATAGCTCTCGCAGATACGCAGTATTTT; cdr3_aa: CASSLNGIALADTQYF
clone_size: few; d_call: TRBD1; j_call: TRBJ1-5; v_call: TRBV7-2; cdr3_nt: TGTGCCAGCAGCCTACAGGGGGCAAATCAGCCCCAGCATTTT; cdr3_aa: CASSLQGANQPQHF
clone_size: .; d_call: TRBD2; j_call: TRBJ2-3; v_call: TRBV29-1; cdr3_nt: TGCAGCGTTGGGACTAGCGGGGGGGCTAGTACGCAGTATTTT; cdr3_aa: CSVGTSGGASTQYF
clone_size: once; d_call: .; j_call: TRBJ1-5; v_call: TRBV30; cdr3_nt: TGTGCCTGGAGTGTAGGGCAGGGGAAGGAGCCCCAGCATTTT; cdr3_aa: CAWSVGQGKEPQHF
clone_size: .; d_call: TRBD1; j_call: TRBJ2-2; v_call: TRBV18; cdr3_nt: TGTGCCAGCTCTACTCCGGGACAGGGGGCCGTTCTCGGGGAGCTGTTTTTT; cdr3_aa: CASSTPGQGAVLGELFF
clone_size: .; d_call: TRBD2; j_call: TRBJ2-1; v_call: TRBV6-1; cdr3_nt: TGTGCCAGCAGTCTGGCGGGGGGGCCCGGGTATGAGCAGTTCTTC; cdr3_aa: CASSLAGGPGYEQFF
clone_size: once; d_call: .; j_call: TRBJ1-5; v_call: TRBV9; cdr3_nt: TGTGCCAGCAGCTTAGGCGGGGGCCGGCAGCCCCAGCATTTT; cdr3_aa: CASSLGGGRQPQHF
clone_size: once; d_call: TRBD1; j_call: TRBJ1-6; v_call: TRBV19; cdr3_nt: TGTGCCAGTAGTGGGGGGACAGGGCGGGACACAGCCCTCCACTTT; cdr3_aa: CASSGGTGRDTALHF
clone_size: .; d_call: TRBD2; j_call: TRBJ2-7; v_call: TRBV19; cdr3_nt: TGTGCCAGTAGTATTACCGGCGGGGGGGCCGCGTACGAGCAGTACTTC; cdr3_aa: CASSITGGGAAYEQYF
clone_size: once; d_call: TRBD1; j_call: TRBJ1-5; v_call: TRBV6-1; cdr3_nt: TGTGCCAGCAAGACAGGGGTCGGTAATCAGCCCCAGCATTTT; cdr3_aa: CASKTGVGNQPQHF